The 7 T cell receptor beta chains in this list originate from one sample, sequenced in a study of blood T cell repertoires in COVID-19. Libraries were prepared by immunoSEQ multiplex PCR; TCRdb keeps only in-frame clonotypes and omits some of them. The sample has tens of thousands of clones, about nine tenths seen once. The specimen sequenced was peripheral blood. These receptors all stem from a man between 60 and 75 years old with active COVID-19.

V gene TRBV27 combines with J gene TRBJ2-7; 7 bases align to TRBD1. V lost 1 base and J lost 3; bases outside the gene matches: 3. From germline, CDR1 is MNHEY and CDR2 SMNVEV (reference sequence). This CDR3 contains 14 residues. The CDR3 bases are TGTGCCAGCAGTTTATTCCGGGACAGCTACGAGCAGTACTTC. It yields the protein CASSLFRDSYEQYF.

This clone was seen only once. The chain recombines TRBV4-1 with TRBJ2-2; D is ambiguous. The CDR3 has 15 residues. Germline CDR1 reads MGHRA; CDR2 reads YSYEKL. The germline V and J ends were trimmed by 0 bases and 3 bases, with 8 bases remaining between them. Here the CDR3 DNA reads TGCGCCAGCAGCCAAGATAGAATTTACACCGGGGAGCTGTTTTTT. Residues: CASSQDRIYTGELFF.

This chain joins TRBV28 and TRBJ2-3; D possibly corresponds to TRBD1 (6 bases). The V gene lost 4 bases and the J gene lost 4 bases, with 15 bases spanning the gap. This CDR3 has 15 amino acids. Germline CDR1 MDHEN, CDR2 SYDVKM. CDR3 sequence reads: CASSSLGTQSDTQYF. Here the CDR3 DNA reads TGTGCCAGCAGTTCCCTTGGGACACAGTCAGATACGCAGTATTTT.

The chain is built from TRBV5-1 and TRBJ2-1, with 8 bases fitting TRBD1. V lost 4 bases to trimming and J lost 0 bases; unmatched junction nucleotides: 0. The CDR3 is made up of 14 amino acids. CDR1 SGHRS and CDR2 YFSETQ come from the germline V gene. The CDR3 loop is CASSGQGSYNEQFF. The CDR3 DNA reads as TGCGCCAGCAGCGGACAGGGCTCCTACAATGAGCAGTTCTTC.

The V and J genes are TRBV7-9 and TRBJ2-1; D may be TRBD1 (5 bases). The CDR3 is made up of 16 amino acids. V gave up 5 bases and J gave up 5 bases, with 19 bases separating them. The germline gives CDR1 SEHNR, CDR2 FQNEAQ (reference sequence). DNA of the CDR3: TGTGCCAGCAGCCCAGAGGTTTTCAGGGCCCACAATGAGCAGTTCTTC. This gives the protein CASSPEVFRAHNEQFF.

The chain employs TRBV12-3 or TRBV12-4 and TRBJ2-1; TRBD2 agrees at 11 bases. The CDR3 spans 13 residues. With 8 bases clipped from V and 4 bases from J, the junction kept 1 base outside the gene matches. This CDR3 is CASGTSGYNEQFF. The DNA of the CDR3 is TGTGCCAGCGGGACTAGCGGTTACAATGAGCAGTTCTTC.

J is TRBJ1-5 and V is TRBV7-8; D is undetermined. Germline V gene lookup returns CDR1 SGHVS and CDR2 FQNEAQ. The CDR3 contains 15 residues. V was pared by 1 base and J by 3 bases, with 10 bases between. The CDR3: CASSLEEAFNQPQHF. The DNA for the CDR3 is TGTGCCAGCAGCTTAGAGGAGGCCTTCAATCAGCCCCAGCATTTT.